The rows below give T cell receptor beta chains drawn from one sample of a study of CD8+ T cells in alopecia areata. This table comes from immunoSEQ multiplex PCR, and its TCRdb copy is limited to in-frame clones, with some not included. The sample includes about 91,000 clones, around two fifths of them seen just once. Sequencing was done on a sample of CD4+ T cells sorted from blood. These receptors were collected from a human donor with alopecia areata. The CDR3 runs from the conserved cysteine through the conserved F or W. A D gene is named only where the DNA matches it firmly. The size of a clone is reported for some rows only, either as once, few or many, or as a class for expanded clones.

cdr3_aa | cdr3_nt | j_call | d_call | v_call | clone_size
CSVTPGANYGYTF | TGCAGCGTTACACCCGGGGCTAACTATGGCTACACCTTC | TRBJ1-2 | . | TRBV29-1 | few
CSVLNPSYEQYF | TGCAGCGTTCTGAATCCCTCCTACGAGCAGTACTTC | TRBJ2-7 | . | TRBV29-1 | few
CASSFYAGELFF | TGCGCCAGCAGCTTCTATGCCGGGGAGCTGTTTTTT | TRBJ2-2 | . | TRBV5-1 | .
CAWSVTGGSSEQYF | TGTGCCTGGAGTGTAACGGGAGGGTCCAGCGAGCAGTACTTC | TRBJ2-7 | TRBD2 | TRBV30 | .
CAWRRAAFSEAFF | TGTGCCTGGAGAAGGGCGGCATTCTCTGAAGCTTTCTTT | TRBJ1-1 | . | TRBV30 | .
CASSDEGVSNQPQHF | TGTGCCAGCAGTGATGAGGGGGTTAGCAATCAGCCCCAGCATTTT | TRBJ1-5 | . | TRBV7-9 | .
CSVALGGTQETQYF | TGCAGCGTTGCGTTAGGAGGGACCCAAGAGACCCAGTACTTC | TRBJ2-5 | . | TRBV29-1 | few
CASSLLAEGGDTQYF | TGTGCCAGCAGCTTACTAGCGGAGGGCGGAGATACGCAGTATTTT | TRBJ2-3 | TRBD2 | TRBV7-2 | .
CSASWETQYF | TGCAGTGCTAGTTGGGAGACCCAGTACTTC | TRBJ2-5 | . | TRBV20-1 | .
CSAAQLRGSYNEQFF | TGCAGCGCAGCCCAGTTGCGGGGCTCCTACAATGAGCAGTTCTTC | TRBJ2-1 | . | TRBV29-1 | once
CAWSVRATDNSPLHF | TGTGCCTGGAGTGTGAGGGCAACGGATAATTCACCCCTCCACTTT | TRBJ1-6 | . | TRBV30 | .
CAGARGAGYEQYF | TGTGCCGGGGCGAGGGGGGCCGGGTACGAGCAGTACTTC | TRBJ2-7 | . | TRBV30 | .
CAWRKTGAQETQYF | TGTGCCTGGCGCAAAACAGGAGCTCAAGAGACCCAGTACTTC | TRBJ2-5 | . | TRBV30 | .
CASSEIERFNTF | TGTGCCAGCAGTGAAATTGAGAGGTTCAACACCTTC | TRBJ1-2 | . | TRBV2 | .
CASSFMVSGGGYTF | TGTGCCAGCAGTTTTATGGTTTCTGGTGGTGGCTACACCTTC | TRBJ1-2 | . | TRBV28 | few
CATSRERGDTQYF | TGTGCCACCAGCAGAGAAAGGGGGGATACGCAGTATTTT | TRBJ2-3 | . | TRBV15 | .
CSAVGETQYF | TGCAGTGCCGTGGGGGAGACCCAGTACTTC | TRBJ2-5 | . | TRBV20-1 | few
CASPYERGEQYF | TGTGCCAGCCCATACGAACGGGGCGAGCAGTACTTC | TRBJ2-7 | . | TRBV21-1 | few
CSGGGQGDETQYF | TGCAGCGGGGGGGGACAGGGCGACGAGACCCAGTACTTC | TRBJ2-5 | TRBD1 | TRBV29-1 | .
CAWGEGGADTQYF | TGTGCCTGGGGGGAAGGGGGGGCGGATACGCAGTATTTT | TRBJ2-3 | . | TRBV30 | .
CAHSQGLDYGYTF | TGTGCCCACAGTCAAGGGCTAGACTATGGCTACACCTTC | TRBJ1-2 | . | TRBV28 | few
CASSPLHPLLGKETQYF | TGCGCCAGCAGCCCTCTGCATCCCCTATTGGGGAAAGAGACCCAGTACTTC | TRBJ2-5 | . | TRBV4-1 | .
CACTKYRTGYGYTF | TGTGCCTGCACTAAATACCGGACAGGGTATGGCTACACCTTC | TRBJ1-2 | TRBD1 | TRBV30 | .
CSVVSLAGLTDTQYF | TGCAGCGTTGTAAGCCTAGCGGGACTCACAGATACGCAGTATTTT | TRBJ2-3 | TRBD2 | TRBV29-1 | few
CASSSAPTPYEQYF | TGTGCCAGCAGTTCGGCCCCAACTCCCTACGAGCAGTACTTC | TRBJ2-7 | . | TRBV28 | few
CASSLKGEFQETQYF | TGTGCCAGCAGCTTAAAGGGGGAATTCCAAGAGACCCAGTACTTC | TRBJ2-5 | . | TRBV11-2 | few
CASSSQGWGETQYF | TGCGCCAGCAGCTCACAGGGTTGGGGTGAGACCCAGTACTTC | TRBJ2-5 | . | TRBV5-1 | .